The present T cell receptor (beta chain) was sequenced within a study of blood T cell repertoires in COVID-19. Study information: The study drew acute and convalescent COVID-19 samples from the United States, Italy and Spain. T cells, B-cell-depleted T cells, or PBMCs provided the cDNA or gDNA that served as material.

Original processing notes: Researchers report that nucleated cell counts were estimated from reference gene primer amplification. The data were produced by immunoSEQ multiplex PCR, yet TCRdb's version contains in-frame clones alone and is incomplete. V, J and clone size reflect that table, while D and trimming were determined from the DNA. The profile shows 200,000 to 300,000 clones, approximately 83% of them singletons. J gave up 13 bases and V 2 bases, and 3 bases lay outside the gene matches. The CDR3 contains 11 residues. Per the germline V gene, CDR1 is SGHTA and CDR2 is FQGTGA. Sequencing used peripheral blood. The chain combines TRBV7-3 with TRBJ2-3, with 7 bases matching TRBD2. The clonotype originates from a woman in her thirties who had recovered from COVID-19. Written as DNA, the CDR3 is TGTGCCAGCAGCTTAGGGACTATAAAGTATTTT. Translating gives CASSLGTIKYF. The whole variable domain, filled in from reference TRBV7-3 and TRBJ2-3, reads GAGVSQTPSNKVTEKGKYVELRCDPISGHTALYWYRQSLGQGPEFLIYFQGTGAADDSGLPNDRFFAVRPEGSVSTLKIQRTERGDSAVYLCASSLGTIKYFGPGTRLTVL.